These 8 T cell receptor beta chains came from one sample sequenced in a study of CD8+CD57+ T cells in acquired aplastic anemia. Profiling of TCR beta VDJ combinations and CDR3 sequences used genomic DNA as template. One entry per CDR3 protein results from TCRdb running MiXCR on the reads. This sample has 120,000 or so distinct CDR3 sequences, with about two fifths found just once. An expansion of CD8+CD57+ cells by flow cytometry had been shown in patients chosen for sequencing. Sequencing input: sorted CD4+, CD8+, or CD8+CD57+ T cells (not recorded which) from PBMCs. These receptors were taken from a human donor with aplastic anemia.

This clonotype was counted at least ten times. The chain is built from TRBV11-2 and TRBJ2-5, with TRBD1 identical over 10 bases. Losses at the gene ends were 3 bases for V and 10 bases for J; bases not matched to a gene: 11. Germline CDR1 reads SGHAT; CDR2 reads FQNNGV. The CDR3 consists of 15 residues. The CDR3: CASSLGTGAPRDQYF. CDR3 nucleotide sequence: TGTGCCAGCAGCTTGGGGACAGGGGCCCCCCGGGACCAGTACTTC.

This clonotype was observed many times. The gene calls are TRBV9 and TRBJ2-6, with D uncertain. Germline lookup yields CDR1 SGDLS and CDR2 YYNGEE. Trimming cost V 3 bases and J 2 bases, with 9 bases left between them. CDR3 length: 15 amino acids. The CDR3 DNA reads as TGTGCCAGCAGCGCGACAACCGCTGGGGCCAACGTCCTGACTTTC. This codes for CASSATTAGANVLTF. The full variable domain, completed using reference TRBV9 and TRBJ2-6, is DSGVTQTPKHLITATGQRVTLRCSPRSGDLSVYWYQQSLDQGLQFLIQYYNGEERAKGNILERFSAQQFPDLHSELNLSSLELGDSALYFCASSATTAGANVLTFGAGSRLTVL.

CDR3 nucleotide sequence: TGTGCCAGCAGCTCAGGGTATAATGAGCAGTTCTTC. It is translated as CASSSGYNEQFF. This rearrangement joins TRBV7-9 to TRBJ2-1; D possibly corresponds to TRBD1 (5 bases). This CDR3 is 12 amino acids long. The germline V gene encodes CDR1 SEHNR and CDR2 FQNEAQ (reference sequence). V dropped 4 bases and J dropped 7 bases, with 8 bases sitting between them.

Ten or more counts support this clonotype. The CDR3 sequence: CASSLAREERSNQPQHF. The CDR3 nucleotides read TGCGCCAGCAGCTTGGCGAGGGAGGAGAGGAGCAATCAGCCCCAGCATTTT. V and J are TRBV5-1 and TRBJ1-5; unclear D gene. CDR1 is SGHRS, CDR2 YFSETQ, per germline. Trimming removed 0 bases from V and 1 base from J, with 14 bases in between. There are 17 residues in the CDR3.

This clonotype was picked up a small number of times. The V and J genes are TRBV11-1 and TRBJ2-5; D tentatively reads TRBD1 or TRBD2 (6 bases each). This CDR3 is 17 amino acids long. Looked up from germline, CDR1 is SGHAT and CDR2 is FQDESV (reference sequence). V shed 1 base and J shed 1 base, with 16 bases lying between them. The CDR3, as DNA: TGTGCCAGCAGCTTAGGAGGGGGGATGCCCGCCCAAGAGACCCAGTACTTC. It is translated as CASSLGGGMPAQETQYF.

The chain links TRBV6-2 or TRBV6-3 to TRBJ2-4, with D unresolved. V lost 2 bases and J 7 bases, leaving 6 bases between the germline ends. This CDR3 comprises 12 residues. Germline values: CDR1 MNHEY, CDR2 SVGEGT. CDR3 loop: CASSYLRNIQYF. For the CDR3, the DNA is TGTGCCAGCAGTTACCTGAGGAACATTCAGTACTTC.

This clonotype showed up many times. The V call is TRBV19, the J call TRBJ2-5; D might be TRBD1 (5 bases). The V end lost 4 bases, the J end lost 5 bases, and 11 bases lay between the germline ends. From germline, CDR1 is LNHDA and CDR2 SQIVND (reference sequence). CDR3 length: 13 amino acids. The chain's CDR3 is CASSRGTRETQYF. In DNA, the CDR3 is TGTGCCAGTAGTAGGGGCACCCGGGAGACCCAGTACTTC.

This clonotype was seen at least ten times. The chain is built from TRBV20-1 and TRBJ2-1; perhaps D is TRBD1 or TRBD2 (6 bases each). Germline V gives CDR1 DFQATT, CDR2 SNEGSKA (reference sequence). Trimming cost V 5 bases and J 0 bases, with 14 bases left between them. There are 15 residues in the CDR3. CDR3 residues: CSAGGGRSSYNEQFF. The DNA of the CDR3 is TGCAGTGCTGGAGGGGGAAGGAGCTCCTACAATGAGCAGTTCTTC.